This T cell receptor beta chain emerged from a study of T-cell reconstitution after alpha-beta-depleted transplantation in children. Study-wide points: The study traced high day-60 TCRbeta diversity in some patients to surviving recipient T cells and thymic progenitors. In patients about two months after transplant, alpha-beta T cells reportedly arose from several hundred expanded graft clones. Hyperexpanded clones declined; after one year, newly produced T cells mostly supplied diversity.

Notes on this clonotype: The antigen remains undetermined.

For TCRbeta, the library was prepared with unique molecular identifiers. TCRdb used MiXCR to reprocess the PCR reads, holding one entry per CDR3 protein. The table includes hundreds of thousands of distinct CDR3 sequences, around 17% detected once. The length of the CDR3 is 15 residues. Trimming cost V 0 bases and J 6 bases, with 9 bases left between them. Germline assignment: CDR1 LGHDT and CDR2 YNNKEL (reference sequence). The source was PBMCs, mostly from graft donor cells, collected 360 days after TCRalphabeta/CD19-depleted stem cell transplant. This chain links TRBV3-1 with TRBJ2-6; D ambiguous. This clonotype was obtained from a male patient between 10 and 17 years old who had a stem cell transplant for acute lymphoblastic leukemia, so the T cells may come from the graft donor. CDR3 nucleotide sequence: TGTGCCAGCAGCCAAGAAGAACCGGTGGCCAACGTCCTGACTTTC. It specifies CASSQEEPVANVLTF. Full variable domain (remainder filled in from reference TRBV3-1 and TRBJ2-6): DTAVSQTPKYLVTQMGNDKSIKCEQNLGHDTMYWYKQDSKKFLKIMFSYNNKELIINETVPNRFSPKSPDKAHLNLHINSLELGDSAVYFCASSQEEPVANVLTFGAGSRLTVL.